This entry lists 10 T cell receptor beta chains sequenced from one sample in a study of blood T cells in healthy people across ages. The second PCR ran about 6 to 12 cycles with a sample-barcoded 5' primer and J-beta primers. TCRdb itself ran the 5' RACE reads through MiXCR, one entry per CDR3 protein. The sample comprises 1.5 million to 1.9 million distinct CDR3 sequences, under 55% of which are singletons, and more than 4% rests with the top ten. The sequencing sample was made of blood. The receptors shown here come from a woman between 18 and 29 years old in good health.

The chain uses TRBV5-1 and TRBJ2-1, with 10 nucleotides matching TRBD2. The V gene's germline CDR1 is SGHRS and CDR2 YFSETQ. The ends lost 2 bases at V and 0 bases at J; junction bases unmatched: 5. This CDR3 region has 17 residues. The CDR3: CASSFSAGGSSYNEQFF. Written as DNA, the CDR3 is TGCGCCAGCAGCTTCTCAGCGGGAGGGAGCTCCTACAATGAGCAGTTCTTC. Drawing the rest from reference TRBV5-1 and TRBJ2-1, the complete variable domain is KAGVTQTPRYLIKTRGQQVTLSCSPISGHRSVSWYQQTPGQGLQFLFEYFSETQRNKGNFPGRFSGRQFSNSRSEMNVSTLELGDSALYLCASSFSAGGSSYNEQFFGPGTRLTVL.

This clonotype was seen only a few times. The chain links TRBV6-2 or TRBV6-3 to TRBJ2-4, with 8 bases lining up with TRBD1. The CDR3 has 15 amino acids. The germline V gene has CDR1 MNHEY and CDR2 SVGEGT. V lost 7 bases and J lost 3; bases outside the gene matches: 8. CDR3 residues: CASNPQGAGKNIQYF. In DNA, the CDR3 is TGTGCCAGCAACCCCCAGGGGGCGGGCAAAAACATTCAGTACTTC.

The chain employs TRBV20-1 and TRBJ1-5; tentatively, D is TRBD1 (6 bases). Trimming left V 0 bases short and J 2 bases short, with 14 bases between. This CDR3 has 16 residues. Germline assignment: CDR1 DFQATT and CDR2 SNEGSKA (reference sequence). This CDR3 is CSARDRIRGGNQPQHF. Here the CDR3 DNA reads TGCAGTGCTAGAGATCGCATCAGGGGTGGCAATCAGCCCCAGCATTTT.

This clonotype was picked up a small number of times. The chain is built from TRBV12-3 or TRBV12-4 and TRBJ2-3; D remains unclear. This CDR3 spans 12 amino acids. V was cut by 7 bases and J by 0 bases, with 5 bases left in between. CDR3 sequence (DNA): TGTGCCAGCATGAGTAGCACAGATACGCAGTATTTT. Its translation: CASMSSTDTQYF.

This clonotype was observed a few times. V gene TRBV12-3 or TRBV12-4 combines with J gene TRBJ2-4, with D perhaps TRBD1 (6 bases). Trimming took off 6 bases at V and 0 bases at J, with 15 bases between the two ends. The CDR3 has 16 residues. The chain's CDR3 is CASSPGETRAKNIQYF. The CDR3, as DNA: TGTGCCAGCAGCCCAGGGGAAACGCGAGCCAAAAACATTCAGTACTTC.

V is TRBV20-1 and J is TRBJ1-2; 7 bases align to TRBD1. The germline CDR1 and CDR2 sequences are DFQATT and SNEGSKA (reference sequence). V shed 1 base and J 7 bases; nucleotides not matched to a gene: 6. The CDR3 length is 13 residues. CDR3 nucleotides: TGCAGTGCTAGAGGGGGACAGTCGTTTGGCTACACCTTC. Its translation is CSARGGQSFGYTF.

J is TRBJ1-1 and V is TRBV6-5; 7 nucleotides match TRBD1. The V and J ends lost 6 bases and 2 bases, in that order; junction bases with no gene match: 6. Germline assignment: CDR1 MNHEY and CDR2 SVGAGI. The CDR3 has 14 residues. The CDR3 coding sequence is TGTGCCAGCAGGAAAGGACAGGCCAACACTGAAGCTTTCTTT. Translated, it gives CASRKGQANTEAFF.

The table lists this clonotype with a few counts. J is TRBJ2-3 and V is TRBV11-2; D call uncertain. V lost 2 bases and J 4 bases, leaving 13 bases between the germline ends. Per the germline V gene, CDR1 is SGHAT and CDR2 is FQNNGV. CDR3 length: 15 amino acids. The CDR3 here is CASSLNPAHPDTQYF. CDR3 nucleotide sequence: TGTGCCAGCAGCTTAAATCCCGCGCACCCAGATACGCAGTATTTT.

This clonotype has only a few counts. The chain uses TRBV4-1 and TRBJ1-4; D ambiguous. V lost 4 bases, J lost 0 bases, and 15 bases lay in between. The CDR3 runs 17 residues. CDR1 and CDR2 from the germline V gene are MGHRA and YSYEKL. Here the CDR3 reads CASSRTLVSATNEKLFF. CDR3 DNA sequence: TGCGCCAGCAGCCGAACTCTGGTCTCTGCAACTAATGAAAAACTGTTTTTT.

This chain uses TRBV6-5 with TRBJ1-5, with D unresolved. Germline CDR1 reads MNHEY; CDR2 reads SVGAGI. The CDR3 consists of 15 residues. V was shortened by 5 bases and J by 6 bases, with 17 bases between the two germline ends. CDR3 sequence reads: CASSPGPMPGQPQHF. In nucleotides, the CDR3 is TGTGCCAGCAGTCCAGGACCGATGCCTGGTCAGCCCCAGCATTTT.